This entry describes one T cell receptor beta chain. Its cognate antigen is unknown. These data are taken from a study of T cell responses to AZD1222 COVID-19 vaccine. Sequencing was performed with immunoSEQ multiplex PCR; in TCRdb, only in-frame clones are kept and a portion is missing. This table holds 150,000 or so clones, 88% found once. Findings and caveats of the study: The span of vaccine-associated CD4 TCRs extended across spike, with dominance at 160-218 and 743-854.

V shed 4 bases and J shed 0 bases, with 13 bases lying between them. CDR1 SGHRS and CDR2 YFSETQ come from the germline V gene. CDR3 size: 15 residues. Source: peripheral blood, taken on day 0 of AZD1222 vaccination. This chain connects TRBV5-1 to TRBJ1-1, with D perhaps matching TRBD1 (5 bases). The TCR comes from an adult in good health. CDR3 sequence reads: CASSPGTAMNTEAFF. The CDR3, as DNA: TGCGCCAGCAGCCCCGGGACGGCTATGAACACTGAAGCTTTCTTT.